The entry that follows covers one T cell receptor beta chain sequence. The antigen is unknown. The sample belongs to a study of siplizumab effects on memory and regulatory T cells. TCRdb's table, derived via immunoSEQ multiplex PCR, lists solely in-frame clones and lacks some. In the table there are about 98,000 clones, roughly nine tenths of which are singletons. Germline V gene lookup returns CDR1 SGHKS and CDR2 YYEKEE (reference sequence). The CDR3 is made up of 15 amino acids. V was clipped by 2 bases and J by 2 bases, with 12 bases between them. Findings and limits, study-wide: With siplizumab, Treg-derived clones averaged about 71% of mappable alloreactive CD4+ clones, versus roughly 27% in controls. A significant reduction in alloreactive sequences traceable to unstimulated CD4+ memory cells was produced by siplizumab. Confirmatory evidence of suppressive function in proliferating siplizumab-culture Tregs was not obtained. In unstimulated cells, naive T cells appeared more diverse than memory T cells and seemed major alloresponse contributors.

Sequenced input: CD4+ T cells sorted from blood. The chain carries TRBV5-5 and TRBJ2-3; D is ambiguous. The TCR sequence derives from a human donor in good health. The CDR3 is CASSLGGRLTDTQYF. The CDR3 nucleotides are TGTGCCAGCAGCTTAGGTGGAAGACTCACAGATACGCAGTATTTT.